The clone carrying this T cell receptor beta chain was counted at least ten times. The source of the sample is a study of T-cell reconstitution after alpha-beta-depleted transplantation in children. Unique molecular identifiers were used to barcode this TCRbeta library. Each CDR3 protein is one row after TCRdb ran MiXCR on the PCR reads. The repertoire consists of a few hundred thousand distinct CDR3 sequences, with about a tenth occurring once and the leading ten covering 5% to 7%. CDR1 MNHEY and CDR2 SVGAGI come from the germline V gene. With V trimmed by 7 bases and J by 7 bases, 10 bases remained unmatched. This CDR3 spans 14 amino acids.

Sequencing used PBMCs from the stem cell graft donor, obtained from the stem cell graft. The rearrangement uses TRBV6-5 and TRBJ1-5; 7 bases map to TRBD1. This clonotype was sampled from a human donor who donated a stem cell graft to a child with acute lymphoblastic leukemia. CDR3: CASMEDRLGQPQHF. DNA of the CDR3: TGTGCCAGCATGGAGGACAGGCTAGGCCAGCCCCAGCATTTT.